This record looks at one TCR beta chain sequence and its context. Its antigen remains unidentified. One end of the junction fails to match germline, which may point to a read error. This specimen belongs to a study of T cell repertoires in cytomegalovirus infection (dated by TCRdb to the late 2010s). Background on the whole study: The HLA type of each donor mattered for the analysis, because public TCR beta signatures pointed to carriage of CMV infection along with the matching HLA type.

What the study reported, not specific to this receptor: The ex vivo response was dominated by HLA-C-restricted CMV-specific TCR beta clonotypes, and the single most frequent clonotype in two of eight donors was supplied by these HLA-C-restricted clonotypes. In both this cohort and an independent roughly 330-donor cohort, the cumulative frequency of public TCR beta family members distinguished carriers of CMV infection plus the relevant HLA type.

The data were produced on an Illumina HiSeq 1500. Clones were called with MiXCR by TCRdb after fastp trimmed the public reads at Q25, and only in-frame beta chains were retained. CDR3 protein duplicates are merged, each entry listing the most common genes and DNA. In this sample the table shows about 150,000 distinct CDR3 sequences, around 24% of which occur a single time. The ten largest clones capture approximately 11% of the sample. Its CDR3 holds 13 amino acids, cysteine through phenylalanine. Of all the DNA, just the CDR3 is kept, 39 bases in frame from base 1. CDR1 and CDR2 (MNHEY, SMNVEV) derive from the germline V gene (reference sequence).

This receptor chain uses TRBV27 and TRBJ2-1; TRBD2 aligns with 7 central bases. This clonotype originated in a human donor in good health (CMV status not recorded). Some clones in this sample may be carry-over from other donors' samples. The sequenced sample was PBMCs. The nucleotide sequence is TGTGCCAGCAAGGCTAGCGGTAGGAATGTGCAGTTCTTC. Its protein product is CASKASGRNVQFF.